This paragraph covers one T cell receptor beta chain sequence. Its antigen is not known. The data originate from a study of T cell responses to AZD1222 COVID-19 vaccine. Study in general: Researchers grouped second doses given at about 4 or about 12 weeks into one pool. Study outcomes and limitations: Sampling that yielded the repertoires occurred only after the peak T cell response. In a largely white British group with more females than males, clonal diversity was possibly underestimated.

In germline, CDR1 is SGHTA, CDR2 FQGTGA. The CDR3 loop spans 15 amino acids. V lost 5 bases to trimming and J lost 0 bases, with 8 bases between them. TCRdb's copy holds only in-frame clones and misses some; the assay was immunoSEQ multiplex PCR. The repertoire consists of 100,000 or so clones, with about 93% occurring once and the leading ten covering 2.2%. The TCR comes from an adult in good health. Sequenced material: peripheral blood, taken on day 0 of AZD1222 vaccination. This chain joins TRBV7-3 and TRBJ2-6; D is unresolved. CDR3 in amino acids: CASSPEISGANVLTF. The CDR3 nucleotides read TGTGCCAGCAGCCCGGAGATCTCTGGGGCCAACGTCCTGACTTTC.